The present entry profiles one TCR beta chain with its context. The antigen remains unidentified. This sample was included in a study of vaccination and CD4 T cells after COVID-19. Background on the study: Four females and six males made up the convalescents, two of whom were Hispanic. The stimulating agents, overlapping spike peptides, came from SARS-CoV-2, HCoV-NL63, HCoV-OC43 and HCoV-229E.

From germline, CDR1 is SGHTA and CDR2 FQGTGA. V lost 5 bases to trimming and J lost 3 bases, with 11 bases between them. The CDR3 contains 13 residues. The Oncomine TCR Beta short-read assay was what sequenced the DNA obtained from cultured CD4+ T cells. TCRdb called the PCR reads again in MiXCR, with one record for every CDR3 protein. The data show roughly 8,900 distinct CDR3 sequences, roughly a third seen once. Treatment denoted: approximately nine-day PBMC culture with coronavirus spike peptide pools or control peptides (ViraFEST assay). PCR positivity dates ran from March to December 2020, preceding US Alpha, Beta and Delta variants.

The receptor's source is a human donor with COVID-19. The chain couples TRBV7-3 to TRBJ2-7; unclear D gene. Sequences were obtained from cultured CD4+ T cells from blood. For the CDR3, the DNA is TGTGCCAGCAGCACCTTCGACGGCTACGAGCAGTACTTC. The encoded protein is CASSTFDGYEQYF.